This entry lists 23 T cell receptor beta chains sequenced from one sample in a study of T-cell reconstitution after alpha-beta-depleted transplantation in children. Molecular barcoding with unique molecular identifiers was used for the TCRbeta library. TCRdb passed the PCR reads through MiXCR, listing each CDR3 protein once. The table lists 500,000 to 600,000 distinct CDR3 sequences, 25% to 30% of them singletons. The starting material was PBMCs, obtained before TCRalphabeta/CD19-depleted stem cell transplant. The source of these receptors is a boy in the first two years of life with Wiskott-Aldrich syndrome, due to receive a stem cell transplant.

The rearrangement uses TRBV20-1 and TRBJ1-1; TRBD1 matches at 8 bases. Germline V lookup: CDR1 DFQATT, CDR2 SNEGSKA (reference sequence). This CDR3 region has 13 residues. With V trimmed by 5 bases and J by 6 bases, 8 bases remained unmatched. The CDR3 DNA is TGCAGTGCTCGGACAGGGTTGGGGGCTGAAGCTTTCTTT. It encodes CSARTGLGAEAFF.

V and J are TRBV20-1 and TRBJ2-7; D gene ambiguous. V was clipped by 0 bases and J by 1 base, with 10 bases between them. Germline V lookup: CDR1 DFQATT, CDR2 SNEGSKA (reference sequence). The CDR3 has 14 amino acids. The CDR3 DNA reads as TGCAGTGCTAGAGAGGGTGGAGCTTCCTACGAGCAGTACTTC. As protein: CSAREGGASYEQYF.

This chain connects TRBV4-2 to TRBJ2-7, with 11 positions matching TRBD2. The germline CDR1 and CDR2 sequences are LGHNA and YNFKEQ. The CDR3 spans 14 residues. J gave up 6 bases and V 0 bases, and 1 base lay outside the gene matches. The CDR3 region has the DNA TGTGCCAGCAGCCAAGATCTAGCGGGAGGCGAGCAGTACTTC. Translating it yields CASSQDLAGGEQYF.

This rearrangement joins TRBV28 to TRBJ2-7; TRBD1 is a possible D gene (5 bases). Germline CDR1 reads MDHEN; CDR2 reads SYDVKM. Deletions cut 6 bases from V and 4 bases from J, with 19 bases between. The CDR3 length is 15 residues. CDR3 bases: TGTGCCAGCAGAACCACAGGATACCCCATATACGAGCAGTACTTC. Its translation is CASRTTGYPIYEQYF.

This clonotype was seen a handful of times. The chain carries TRBV12-3 or TRBV12-4 and TRBJ1-6; 7 bases match TRBD1. V was pared by 7 bases and J by 0 bases, with 12 bases of the junction left unmatched. The CDR3 has 18 amino acids. The CDR3 region has the DNA TGTGCCAGCACTCGAAGTGGGACAGCAAGCTCCTATAATTCACCCCTCCACTTT. This gives the protein CASTRSGTASSYNSPLHF.

The chain combines TRBV10-2 with TRBJ2-7, with 7 bases lining up with TRBD2. This CDR3 region has 13 residues. The junction had 10 bases not matched to a gene; V was cut back by 8 bases and J by 6 bases. Germline CDR1 and CDR2: WSHSY and SAAADI. In nucleotides, the CDR3 is TGCGCCAGCCGTGGGGGTGGCGGGAGCGAGCAGTACTTC. Translating gives CASRGGGGSEQYF.

This rearrangement joins TRBV2 to TRBJ2-7; TRBD2 matches 8 bases. This CDR3 contains 14 residues. V dropped 6 bases and J dropped 0; count of bases not matched to a gene: 4. Germline V CDR1 and CDR2: SNHLY, FYNNEI. The CDR3 DNA is TGTGCCAGCAGGGGGACTAGGAGCTCCTACGAGCAGTACTTC. Translation gives CASRGTRSSYEQYF. The entire variable domain, with the rest obtained from reference TRBV2 and TRBJ2-7, is as follows: EPEVTQTPSHQVTQMGQEVILRCVPISNHLYFYWYRQILGQKVEFLVSFYNNEISEKSEIFDDQFSVERPDGSNFTLKIRSTKLEDSAMYFCASRGTRSSYEQYFGPGTRLTVT.

J is TRBJ2-1 and V is TRBV5-1, with 8 bases fitting TRBD2. The CDR3 has 16 residues. Germline-derived CDR1 and CDR2 are SGHRS and YFSETQ. The trim removed 2 bases at V and 7 bases at J, leaving 11 bases unmatched. This chain's CDR3 is CASSFFSGGPGNEQFF. As DNA, the CDR3 is TGCGCCAGCAGCTTTTTTTCGGGAGGGCCTGGGAATGAGCAGTTCTTC. The whole variable domain, remainder taken from reference TRBV5-1 and TRBJ2-1, is KAGVTQTPRYLIKTRGQQVTLSCSPISGHRSVSWYQQTPGQGLQFLFEYFSETQRNKGNFPGRFSGRQFSNSRSEMNVSTLELGDSALYLCASSFFSGGPGNEQFFGPGTRLTVL.

This chain joins TRBV7-9 and TRBJ1-5, with 8 bases matching TRBD1. Germline V lookup: CDR1 SEHNR, CDR2 FQNEAQ (reference sequence). The CDR3 sequence is 15 residues long. The V segment lost 5 bases and the J segment 6 bases; nucleotides outside the gene matches: 9. The chain's CDR3 is CASSHTDREGQPQHF. CDR3 DNA sequence: TGTGCCAGCAGCCATACGGACAGGGAAGGTCAGCCCCAGCATTTT.

This clonotype was detected only a few times. The rearrangement uses TRBV12-3 or TRBV12-4 and TRBJ2-7; tentative D call: TRBD2 (5 bases). Deletions cut 7 bases from V and 5 bases from J, with 18 bases between. The CDR3 consists of 14 residues. CDR3 sequence: CASTLEETPNEQYF. The CDR3 DNA sequence: TGTGCCAGCACCCTGGAGGAGACTCCGAACGAGCAGTACTTC.

In its sample, this clonotype was seen a few times. The chain carries TRBV20-1 and TRBJ1-6; unclear D gene. The V end lost 2 bases, the J end lost 0 bases, and 14 bases lay between the germline ends. This CDR3 has 17 residues. Germline CDR1 is DFQATT and CDR2 is SNEGSKA (reference sequence). CDR3 in DNA: TGCAGTGCTAGATACCGTCAGCCATTCTCCTATAATTCACCCCTCCACTTT. Translation gives CSARYRQPFSYNSPLHF.

The chain employs TRBV14 and TRBJ2-7; 13 bases fit TRBD2. The CDR3 is 13 residues long. Per germline, CDR1 SGHDN and CDR2 FVKESK. Trimming removed 1 base from V and 10 bases from J; junction bases left unmatched: 1. The CDR3, as DNA: TGTGCCAGCAGCCAAGGGACTAGCGGGAGACAGTACTTC. This translates into CASSQGTSGRQYF.

The gene calls are TRBV7-2 and TRBJ2-1; tentatively, D is TRBD1 (5 bases). Germline V gene sequence: CDR1 SGHTA, CDR2 FQGNSA. The CDR3 length is 12 residues. The ends were cut back, 5 bases at V and 7 bases at J, with 9 bases in the middle. The CDR3 here is CASSPKGNEQFF. The CDR3 coding sequence is TGTGCCAGCAGCCCCAAGGGGAATGAGCAGTTCTTC.

The chain combines TRBV4-1 with TRBJ1-5, with 7 bases identical to TRBD1. The CDR3 covers 18 residues. V lost 1 base and J lost 6; bases outside the gene matches: 15. Germline CDR1 is MGHRA and CDR2 is YSYEKL. The CDR3 coding sequence is TGCGCCAGCAGCCAAGCTACGCCTTCGACAGGGACGACTCAGCCCCAGCATTTT. Translating gives CASSQATPSTGTTQPQHF.

The chain is built from TRBV12-3 or TRBV12-4 and TRBJ2-5; 12 nucleotides match TRBD1. Trimming took 5 bases from V and 8 from J; bases not matched to a gene: 9. The CDR3 loop spans 15 amino acids. CDR3 protein: CASSRDRGRNYTQYF. CDR3 nucleotides: TGTGCCAGCAGTAGGGACAGGGGGCGGAATTATACCCAGTACTTC.

The chain recombines TRBV29-1 with TRBJ2-5, with unresolved D. With 0 bases removed from V and 9 bases from J, the gap between germline ends came to 8 bases. The CDR3 has 11 amino acids. The V gene's germline CDR1 is SQVTM and CDR2 ANQGSEA. The CDR3 DNA follows: TGCAGCGTTGAAGATTGGGTGGCCCAGTACTTC. As protein: CSVEDWVAQYF.

This clonotype has a handful of counts. The chain employs TRBV27 and TRBJ2-7; the D gene is possibly TRBD2 (5 bases). The CDR3 extends over 13 amino acids. V was shortened by 2 bases and J by 5 bases, with 10 bases between the two germline ends. The germline CDR1 and CDR2 sequences are MNHEY and SMNVEV (reference sequence). CDR3 nucleotides: TGTGCCAGCAGTTTACGTGGGAGCGACGAGCAGTACTTC. It codes for CASSLRGSDEQYF.

The chain links TRBV7-2 to TRBJ2-7; 9 positions match TRBD2. The V gene end was trimmed by 0 bases and the J gene end by 3 bases; junction bases not matched to a gene: 9. Germline V gene sequence: CDR1 SGHTA, CDR2 FQGNSA. This CDR3 has 17 amino acids. The CDR3: CASSLANFPSGIYEQYF. CDR3 nucleotides: TGTGCCAGCAGCTTAGCGAATTTTCCTAGCGGGATCTACGAGCAGTACTTC.

This clonotype appeared a few times. The CDR3 loop is CASSYFGGRHNEQFF. The CDR3 region has the DNA TGTGCCAGCAGTTACTTTGGCGGGAGACACAATGAGCAGTTCTTC. V usage is TRBV6-5 and J usage is TRBJ2-1; 7 bases align to TRBD2. Germline V gives CDR1 MNHEY, CDR2 SVGAGI. V dropped 1 base and J dropped 5; count of bases not matched to a gene: 5. This CDR3 contains 15 residues.

This clonotype was observed a handful of times. J is TRBJ1-5 and V is TRBV11-2, with D tentatively TRBD1 (5 bases). This CDR3 has 14 amino acids. Germline CDR1 and CDR2: SGHAT and FQNNGV. V was clipped by 0 bases and J by 6 bases, with 9 bases between them. The CDR3 reads CASSLDGAGQPQHF. The CDR3 coding sequence is TGTGCCAGCAGCTTAGACGGGGCAGGTCAGCCCCAGCATTTT.

V gene TRBV10-3 combines with J gene TRBJ2-7; maybe TRBD2 (5 bases). The ends were cut back, 0 bases at V and 2 bases at J, with 11 bases in the middle. The CDR3 is made up of 15 amino acids. Germline loops: CDR1 ENHRY, CDR2 SYGVKD. The CDR3: CAISESFWGAYEQYF. The CDR3 region has the DNA TGTGCCATCAGTGAGTCTTTTTGGGGAGCCTACGAGCAGTACTTC.

This clonotype has just a few counts. The V gene is TRBV5-1, the J gene TRBJ2-3; tentatively, D is TRBD1 (5 bases). The V end lost 4 bases, the J end lost 2 bases, and 11 bases lay between the germline ends. The CDR3 totals 14 residues. Germline V lookup: CDR1 SGHRS, CDR2 YFSETQ. CDR3 amino acids: CASSPSTDTDTQYF. DNA of the CDR3: TGCGCCAGCAGCCCATCGACAGACACAGATACGCAGTATTTT.

The V gene is TRBV10-3, the J gene TRBJ2-2; perhaps TRBD2 as D (5 bases). The CDR3 consists of 14 residues. Germline V CDR1 and CDR2: ENHRY, SYGVKD. V was shortened by 4 bases and J by 3 bases, with 9 bases between the two germline ends. Here the CDR3 reads CAISGTSYTGELFF. The CDR3 DNA follows: TGTGCCATCAGTGGGACTTCCTACACCGGGGAGCTGTTTTTT.